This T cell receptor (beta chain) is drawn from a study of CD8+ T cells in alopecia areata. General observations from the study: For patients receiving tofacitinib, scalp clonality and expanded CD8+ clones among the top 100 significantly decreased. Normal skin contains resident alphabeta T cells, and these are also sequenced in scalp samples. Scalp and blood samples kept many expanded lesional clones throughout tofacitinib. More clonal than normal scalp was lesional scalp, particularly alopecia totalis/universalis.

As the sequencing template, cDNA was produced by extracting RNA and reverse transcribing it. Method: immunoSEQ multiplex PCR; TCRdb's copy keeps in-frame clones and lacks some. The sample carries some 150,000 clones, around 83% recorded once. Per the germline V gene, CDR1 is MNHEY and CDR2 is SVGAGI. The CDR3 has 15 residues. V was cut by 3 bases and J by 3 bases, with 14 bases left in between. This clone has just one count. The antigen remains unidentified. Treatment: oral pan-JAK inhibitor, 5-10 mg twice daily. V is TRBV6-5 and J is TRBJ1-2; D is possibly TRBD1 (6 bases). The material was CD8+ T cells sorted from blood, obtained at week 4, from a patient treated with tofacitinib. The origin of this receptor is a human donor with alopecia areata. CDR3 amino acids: CASSYFEGGDYGYTF. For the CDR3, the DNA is TGTGCCAGCAGTTATTTTGAGGGGGGCGACTATGGCTACACCTTC.